Presented here are 5 T cell receptor beta chains from one specimen sequenced in a study of blood T cell repertoires in COVID-19 (dated by TCRdb to about 2020). The receptor library was made with the immunoSEQ multiplex PCR assay. TCRdb mirrors the immuneACCESS table, restricted to in-frame sequences. Some clones are absent from its copies; in checked studies, under half trace to an unresolved V gene, and the reason for the others is unknown. Across this sample there are 650,000 to 800,000 clones, with 85% to 90% seen only once. The leading ten clones occupy roughly 0.25% of the sample. Sequencing used peripheral blood. The receptors derive from a woman younger than 35 with acute or convalescent COVID-19.

CDR3: CATSRIDSGNQPQHF. CDR3 DNA sequence: TGTGCCACCAGCAGAATAGACAGCGGGAATCAGCCCCAGCATTTT. The chain has TRBV15 and TRBJ1-5; tentative D call: TRBD1 (5 bases). The CDR3 totals 15 residues. The germline V and J ends were trimmed by 2 bases and 4 bases, with 12 bases remaining between them. Looked up from germline, CDR1 is LNHNV and CDR2 is YYDKDF (reference sequence).

The chain carries TRBV5-1 and TRBJ1-1; maybe TRBD1 (6 bases). The CDR3 runs 15 residues. V lost 4 bases to trimming and J lost 1 base, with 14 bases between them. Germline CDR1 and CDR2: SGHRS and YFSETQ. Written as DNA, the CDR3 is TGCGCCAGCAGCGAGTTAGGGGGACGGAACACTGAAGCTTTCTTT. It translates to CASSELGGRNTEAFF.

The rearrangement uses TRBV7-8 and TRBJ1-1, with a possible D match to TRBD1 (5 bases). The CDR3 sequence is 13 residues long. V was clipped by 2 bases and J by 2 bases, with 6 bases between them. Germline lookup yields CDR1 SGHVS and CDR2 FQNEAQ. CDR3 coding DNA: TGTGCCAGCAGCTTACAGGGAAACACTGAAGCTTTCTTT. This sequence encodes CASSLQGNTEAFF.

J is TRBJ1-3 and V is TRBV9; 8 nucleotides agree with TRBD1. CDR3 size: 15 residues. The germline V gene has CDR1 SGDLS and CDR2 YYNGEE. With 7 bases clipped from V and 1 base from J, the junction kept 7 bases outside the gene matches. CDR3 sequence reads: CASGQGSGSGNTIYF. The CDR3 nucleotides read TGTGCCAGCGGACAGGGTTCCGGGTCTGGAAACACCATATATTTT.

This chain links TRBV5-5 with TRBJ1-2; 8 nucleotides match TRBD1. V lost 3 bases, J lost 2 bases, and 18 bases stayed unmatched. This CDR3 contains 19 residues. CDR1 is SGHKS, CDR2 YYEKEE, per germline (reference sequence). The CDR3 nucleotides read TGTGCCAGCAGCTCTTGGTGGGAGCCCGGACAGGGATTAAACTATGGCTACACCTTC. Translating gives CASSSWWEPGQGLNYGYTF.